These 11 T cell receptor beta chains originate from one sample sequenced in a study of blood T cell repertoires in COVID-19. Repertoires were generated with immunoSEQ multiplex PCR, while TCRdb's copy carries only in-frame clones and drops some. The sample records over 130,000 clones, 60% to 80% being singletons. The sample comprised PBMCs or T cells enriched from blood (not recorded which). The receptors shown here come from a woman in her 50s who had recovered from COVID-19.

The count of this clone is one. V is TRBV7-6 and J is TRBJ2-6; a possible D gene is TRBD2 (6 bases). V was cut by 2 bases and J by 0 bases, with 11 bases left in between. The V gene's germline CDR1 is SGHVS and CDR2 FNYEAQ. The CDR3 runs 17 residues. This CDR3 is CASSLSPGSSGANVLTF. The DNA for the CDR3 is TGTGCCAGCAGCTTATCGCCCGGGAGCTCTGGGGCCAACGTCCTGACTTTC.

The chain joins TRBV6-5 to TRBJ2-4; D is perhaps TRBD2 (6 bases). V lost 4 bases, J lost 9 bases, and 13 bases lay in between. Germline lookup yields CDR1 MNHEY and CDR2 SVGAGI. The CDR3 is 13 residues long. The CDR3 region is CASSLDLGGIQYF. The CDR3 nucleotides read TGTGCCAGCAGTTTAGACCTCGGGGGCATTCAGTACTTC.

This chain joins TRBV19 and TRBJ1-1; possibly TRBD1 for D (5 bases). Trimming removed 3 bases from V and 3 bases from J, with 11 bases in between. The CDR3 is 14 amino acids. Germline V lookup: CDR1 LNHDA, CDR2 SQIVND (reference sequence). CDR3 protein: CASSISGWDTEAFF. CDR3 nucleotide sequence: TGTGCCAGTAGTATCTCAGGGTGGGACACTGAAGCTTTCTTT.

This chain uses TRBV12-5 with TRBJ1-4; possible D gene TRBD1, 5 bases. CDR3 length: 15 residues. Germline assignment: CDR1 LGHNT and CDR2 FRNRAP. Trimming removed 1 base from V and 8 bases from J, with 14 bases in between. The CDR3 protein is CASGLAGIGGEKLFF. In DNA, the CDR3 is TGTGCTAGTGGTTTGGCCGGGATTGGGGGGGAAAAACTGTTTTTT.

V and J are TRBV7-3 and TRBJ2-7, with D possibly being TRBD2 (5 bases). Germline V gene lookup returns CDR1 SGHTA and CDR2 FQGTGA. Trimming left V 3 bases short and J 6 bases short, with 12 bases between. This CDR3 contains 13 residues. The CDR3 reads CASSFGEGREQYF. CDR3 bases: TGTGCCAGCAGCTTTGGAGAGGGTCGCGAGCAGTACTTC.

The V call is TRBV20-1, the J call TRBJ1-4, with TRBD1 matching over 8 bases. The V segment lost 3 bases and the J segment 4 bases; nucleotides outside the gene matches: 4. Germline V gene lookup returns CDR1 DFQATT and CDR2 SNEGSKA (reference sequence). The CDR3 contains 14 residues. CDR3 DNA sequence: TGCAGTGCTAGTCGGGACAGGATTAATGAAAAACTGTTTTTT. Translation: CSASRDRINEKLFF.

This chain's CDR3 is CASRGQDDEQYF. DNA for the CDR3: TGTGCCAGCAGAGGACAGGACGACGAGCAGTACTTC. This chain uses TRBV2 with TRBJ2-7, with 7 positions matching TRBD1. The J segment lost 5 bases and the V segment lost 6 bases, leaving 4 bases of the junction unmatched. The CDR3 totals 12 residues. Germline CDR1 reads SNHLY; CDR2 reads FYNNEI.

The rearrangement links TRBV28 to TRBJ1-6; the D gene is possibly TRBD1 (6 bases). CDR3 length: 18 amino acids. Germline V gives CDR1 MDHEN, CDR2 SYDVKM. With 6 bases removed from V and 10 bases from J, the gap between germline ends came to 28 bases. The CDR3 nucleotides read TGTGCCAGCAGACAAACAGCTTTCGACAGGTTTTTGTCATCACCCCTCCACTTT. This codes for CASRQTAFDRFLSSPLHF.

V gene TRBV14 combines with J gene TRBJ2-1; 11 bases are shared with TRBD2. Germline V gives CDR1 SGHDN, CDR2 FVKESK. CDR3 length: 18 amino acids. The V gene end was trimmed by 1 base and the J gene end by 2 bases; junction bases not matched to a gene: 7. The CDR3 is CASSQVNSGRVTYNEQFF. CDR3 DNA sequence: TGTGCCAGCAGCCAAGTGAATAGCGGGAGGGTAACCTACAATGAGCAGTTCTTC.

The V and J genes are TRBV7-9 and TRBJ1-5, with 7 bases matching TRBD1. With V trimmed by 4 bases and J by 0 bases, 12 bases remained unmatched. There are 18 residues in the CDR3. Germline-derived CDR1 and CDR2 are SEHNR and FQNEAQ (reference sequence). CDR3: CASSSTGANPYSNQPQHF. The CDR3 bases are TGTGCCAGCAGCTCCACAGGGGCCAACCCCTATAGCAATCAGCCCCAGCATTTT. Full variable domain (rest looked up from reference TRBV7-9 and TRBJ1-5): DTGVSQNPRHKITKRGQNVTFRCDPISEHNRLYWYRQTLGQGPEFLTYFQNEAQLEKSRLLSDRFSAERPKGSFSTLEIQRTEQGDSAMYLCASSSTGANPYSNQPQHFGDGTRLSIL.

The chain carries TRBV9 and TRBJ2-1; no reliable D call. Germline V gene sequence: CDR1 SGDLS, CDR2 YYNGEE. Deletions cut 3 bases from V and 6 bases from J, with 4 bases between. The CDR3 is 11 residues long. The CDR3 loop is CASSALNEQFF. For the CDR3, the DNA is TGTGCCAGCAGCGCCCTCAATGAGCAGTTCTTC. Filled out from reference TRBV9 and TRBJ2-1, the complete variable domain reads DSGVTQTPKHLITATGQRVTLRCSPRSGDLSVYWYQQSLDQGLQFLIQYYNGEERAKGNILERFSAQQFPDLHSELNLSSLELGDSALYFCASSALNEQFFGPGTRLTVL.